One sample yielded the 30 T cell receptor beta chains listed below, sequenced in a study of shared clonotypes between healthy human individuals. Using immunoSEQ multiplex PCR, the repertoire was profiled, and TCRdb retains in-frame clones only, with some absent. The sample has 730,000 or so clones, 72% seen once. Sequences were obtained from memory CD4+ T cells sorted from blood. Indicated subset: CD45RA-negative fraction. All receptors come from a woman under 40 in good health.

J is TRBJ2-7 and V is TRBV5-1; 9 bases align to TRBD1. V dropped 4 bases and J dropped 5; count of bases not matched to a gene: 4. Germline V gene data show CDR1 as SGHRS and CDR2 as YFSETQ. The CDR3 consists of 13 residues. The CDR3 DNA reads TGCGCCAGCAGCAGGGACAGGGTCGACGAGCAGTACTTC. This encodes CASSRDRVDEQYF.

This clone was recorded only once. The chain uses TRBV5-4 and TRBJ2-6; tentative D call: TRBD1 (5 bases). V was pared by 3 bases and J by 2 bases, with 15 bases between. Germline CDR1 and CDR2: SGHNT and YYREEE (reference sequence). The CDR3 extends over 17 amino acids. The DNA of the CDR3 is TGTGCCAGCAGCTACCTGCACACAGGTACTGGGGCCAACGTCCTGACTTTC. It encodes CASSYLHTGTGANVLTF.

The chain employs TRBV28 and TRBJ2-6, with D unclear. CDR1 and CDR2 (germline): MDHEN, SYDVKM. Trimming removed 3 bases from V and 1 base from J, with 7 bases in between. The CDR3 loop spans 15 amino acids. Written as DNA, the CDR3 is TGTGCCAGCAGTTTGATGTTGTCTGGGGCCAACGTCCTGACTTTC. This sequence encodes CASSLMLSGANVLTF.

This clone was seen ten or more times. The chain carries TRBV7-2 and TRBJ2-1, with TRBD2 matching 7 bases. The germline gives CDR1 SGHTA, CDR2 FQGNSA. The CDR3 has 14 residues. V lost 5 bases to trimming and J lost 5 bases; unmatched junction nucleotides: 6. This chain's CDR3 is CASSPQRDNNEQFF. The CDR3 nucleotides read TGTGCCAGCAGCCCCCAGCGGGATAACAATGAGCAGTTCTTC. Variable domain in full (rest from reference TRBV7-2 and TRBJ2-1): GAGVSQSPSNKVTEKGKDVELRCDPISGHTALYWYRQSLGQGLEFLIYFQGNSAPDKSGLPSDRFSAERTGGSVSTLTIQRTQQEDSAVYLCASSPQRDNNEQFFGPGTRLTVL.

About this clone itself: Other nucleotide sequences from this sample produce the same CDR3. J is TRBJ1-5 and V is TRBV28; TRBD1 might be the D (5 bases). The V gene lost 1 base and the J gene lost 6 bases, with 13 bases spanning the gap. This CDR3 comprises 15 residues. The germline CDR1 and CDR2 sequences are MDHEN and SYDVKM. CDR3 region: CASSLLGQGGQPQHF. CDR3 in DNA: TGTGCCAGCAGTTTATTGGGGCAGGGCGGTCAGCCCCAGCATTTT.

The chain carries TRBV6-5 and TRBJ2-4; D is perhaps TRBD2 (5 bases). The length of the CDR3 is 13 residues. The V end lost 6 bases, the J end lost 2 bases, and 8 bases lay between the germline ends. Germline CDR1 and CDR2: MNHEY and SVGAGI. The DNA for the CDR3 is TGTGCCAGCAGCGAGGGTACCAAAAACATTCAGTACTTC. Protein: CASSEGTKNIQYF.

The chain has TRBV7-9 and TRBJ2-7; the D gene is possibly TRBD1 (6 bases). Trimming took off 9 bases at V and 5 bases at J, with 17 bases between the two ends. Germline V CDR1 and CDR2: SEHNR, FQNEAQ (reference sequence). CDR3 length: 13 residues. This chain's CDR3 is CASEIQGSHEQYF. The DNA for the CDR3 is TGTGCCAGTGAAATACAGGGAAGCCACGAGCAGTACTTC.

The V call is TRBV19, the J call TRBJ2-3; either TRBD1 or TRBD2 may supply D (5 bases each). The germline CDR1 and CDR2 sequences are LNHDA and SQIVND (reference sequence). With 7 bases removed from V and 1 base from J, the gap between germline ends came to 12 bases. The CDR3 contains 14 residues. The CDR3 sequence is CASNKRDRTDTQYF. The CDR3 DNA reads TGTGCCAGTAATAAACGGGACCGCACAGATACGCAGTATTTT.

The chain links TRBV5-6 to TRBJ2-3; the D gene could be TRBD1 or TRBD2 (5 bases each). The CDR3 loop spans 15 amino acids. Trimming cost V 5 bases and J 2 bases, with 15 bases left between them. CDR1 and CDR2 (germline): SGHDT, YYEEEE. In nucleotides, the CDR3 is TGTGCCAGCAGTCCCCTTGGGGGTCCCACAGATACGCAGTATTTT. This translates into CASSPLGGPTDTQYF. The whole variable domain, remainder taken from reference TRBV5-6 and TRBJ2-3, is DAGVTQSPTHLIKTRGQQVTLRCSPKSGHDTVSWYQQALGQGPQFIFQYYEEEERQRGNFPDRFSGHQFPNYSSELNVNALLLGDSALYLCASSPLGGPTDTQYFGPGTRLTVL.

This clone was recorded only once. Other DNA variants within this sample encode the same CDR3. This chain connects TRBV2 to TRBJ1-2, with 7 nucleotides matching TRBD1. V was clipped by 5 bases and J by 0 bases; unmatched bases: 3. Germline CDR1 and CDR2: SNHLY and FYNNEI. CDR3 size: 14 residues. CDR3 bases: TGTGCCAGCAGTAGACAGGGAGCTAACTATGGCTACACCTTC. Translation: CASSRQGANYGYTF.

A few counts support this clone. This rearrangement joins TRBV10-2 to TRBJ1-4; D is unresolved. V was shortened by 4 bases and J by 7 bases, with 16 bases between the two germline ends. This CDR3 has 15 amino acids. Germline CDR1 reads WSHSY; CDR2 reads SAAADI. The CDR3 DNA reads TGCGCCAGCAGTGCTTCAGATAGCAATGGTGAAAAACTGTTTTTT. As protein: CASSASDSNGEKLFF.

This chain uses TRBV13 with TRBJ2-7; 10 nucleotides match TRBD1. This CDR3 region has 14 residues. The V segment lost 3 bases and the J segment 3 bases; nucleotides outside the gene matches: 2. Germline V gene data show CDR1 as PRHDT and CDR2 as FYEKMQ (reference sequence). CDR3 nucleotide sequence: TGTGCCAGCAGCTTGGGACAGGGGATCTACGAGCAGTACTTC. Its protein product is CASSLGQGIYEQYF.

This clone showed up just a few times. The gene calls are TRBV25-1 and TRBJ1-4, with unresolved D. From germline, CDR1 is MGHDK and CDR2 SYGVNS. The CDR3 has 12 amino acids. Trimming pared 7 bases from V and 4 bases from J, leaving 7 bases between. In DNA, the CDR3 is TGTGCCAGCACCATCAGTAATGAAAAACTGTTTTTT. Amino acids: CASTISNEKLFF.

The chain combines TRBV6-1 with TRBJ1-2, with D unresolved. Germline V gene lookup returns CDR1 MNHNS and CDR2 SASEGT. V was pared by 2 bases and J by 1 base, with 8 bases between. This CDR3 spans 14 amino acids. The CDR3: CASSEIDGNYGYTF. As DNA, the CDR3 is TGTGCCAGCAGTGAAATAGACGGTAACTATGGCTACACCTTC.

In DNA, the CDR3 is TGTGCCAGCAGCCCTGGAGGGGAAAGAAACGAGCAGTACTTC. Protein sequence: CASSPGGERNEQYF. The chain joins TRBV28 to TRBJ2-7; tentatively, D is TRBD2 (6 bases). Germline-derived CDR1 and CDR2 are MDHEN and SYDVKM. CDR3 length: 14 amino acids. Trimming stripped 6 bases from V and 5 bases from J, with 17 bases between.

This clone appeared a few times. V usage is TRBV11-2 and J usage is TRBJ2-3, with 11 bases lining up with TRBD1. The CDR3 has 15 amino acids. V dropped 5 bases and J dropped 4; count of bases not matched to a gene: 5. Per the germline V gene, CDR1 is SGHAT and CDR2 is FQNNGV. CDR3 amino acids: CASSAGQGASDTQYF. The CDR3 nucleotides read TGTGCCAGCAGCGCCGGACAGGGGGCATCAGATACGCAGTATTTT.

V is TRBV18 and J is TRBJ2-5; D ambiguous. Germline V CDR1 and CDR2: KGHSH, LQKENI. Trimming removed 4 bases at V and 0 bases at J, with 3 bases between. There are 12 residues in the CDR3. The CDR3 bases are TGTGCCAGCTCACAGTACCAAGAGACCCAGTACTTC. As protein: CASSQYQETQYF. The whole variable domain, remainder taken from reference TRBV18 and TRBJ2-5, is NAGVMQNPRHLVRRRGQEARLRCSPMKGHSHVYWYRQLPEEGLKFMVYLQKENIIDESGMPKERFSAEFPKEGPSILRIQQVVRGDSAAYFCASSQYQETQYFGPGTRLLVL.

Note on this clone: A much larger clone differs by one base, so this may be a read error. The rearrangement joins TRBV29-1 to TRBJ1-1; no reliable D call. This CDR3 contains 13 residues. V was pared by 5 bases and J by 4 bases, with 14 bases between. From germline, CDR1 is SQVTM and CDR2 ANQGSEA. The CDR3 DNA reads TGCAGCGTTAGTCGGAGGCGGATCACTGAAGCTTTCTTT. Translation: CSVSRRRITEAFF.

The chain joins TRBV11-2 to TRBJ2-7; D unresolved. CDR1 and CDR2 (germline): SGHAT, FQNNGV. Trimming stripped 1 base from V and 4 bases from J, with 14 bases between. The CDR3 consists of 15 residues. CDR3 in amino acids: CASSLGTDRSYEQYF. The CDR3 region has the DNA TGTGCCAGCAGCTTAGGGACGGATCGTTCTTACGAGCAGTACTTC.

The rearrangement links TRBV25-1 to TRBJ1-1, with D possibly TRBD1 on 5 matching bases. V lost 8 bases and J lost 4, with 17 bases in between. The CDR3 has 14 amino acids. The V gene's germline CDR1 is MGHDK and CDR2 SYGVNS. The CDR3 here is CASGGVVSITEAFF. The CDR3 DNA sequence: TGTGCCAGCGGGGGAGTCGTGTCGATCACTGAAGCTTTCTTT.

V usage is TRBV7-8 and J usage is TRBJ1-5; 8 nucleotides align to TRBD1. Germline CDR1 SGHVS, CDR2 FQNEAQ. CDR3 length: 15 residues. With V trimmed by 5 bases and J by 3 bases, 6 bases remained unmatched. CDR3 coding DNA: TGTGCCAGCAGCCCCAGGGGGCCGATCAATCAGCCCCAGCATTTT. It codes for CASSPRGPINQPQHF.

CDR3 protein: CASSLGTSDYNEQFF. CDR3 in DNA: TGCGCCAGCAGCTTGGGGACTAGCGACTACAATGAGCAGTTCTTC. V and J are TRBV5-1 and TRBJ2-1; 9 bases agree with TRBD2. The CDR3 contains 15 residues. From germline, CDR1 is SGHRS and CDR2 YFSETQ. J gave up 3 bases and V 0 bases, and 1 base lay outside the gene matches.

Points on this clone: A much larger clone lies a single base off, so this may be a read error. J is TRBJ1-3 and V is TRBV5-1, with D uncertain. The CDR3 sequence is 14 residues long. V was cut by 0 bases and J by 0 bases, with 4 bases left in between. From germline, CDR1 is SGHRS and CDR2 YFSETQ. CDR3 coding DNA: TGCGCCAGCAGCTTGGGGCCCTCTGGAAACACCATATATTTT. This gives the protein CASSLGPSGNTIYF.

CDR3 DNA: TGTGCCAGCGACGCTACCTGGACTCTTACCTACGAGCAGTACTTC. Protein product: CASDATWTLTYEQYF. The chain is built from TRBV6-1 and TRBJ2-7, with TRBD2 as a possible D gene (5 bases). Germline-derived CDR1 and CDR2 are MNHNS and SASEGT. V gave up 8 bases and J gave up 2 bases, with 19 bases separating them. The CDR3 totals 15 residues.

The V and J genes are TRBV28 and TRBJ1-2, with D possibly being TRBD1 (6 bases). With 1 base removed from V and 8 bases from J, the gap between germline ends came to 20 bases. This CDR3 region has 16 residues. Germline CDR1 MDHEN, CDR2 SYDVKM. The CDR3 here is CASSLLGQGIWKGYTF. The CDR3 nucleotides read TGTGCCAGCAGTTTATTAGGTCAGGGGATATGGAAGGGCTACACCTTC.

This clone was detected once. The chain is built from TRBV28 and TRBJ2-5, with 8 bases aligning to TRBD1. The better agreement between TRBJ2-7 and the DNA end casts doubt on the J call. This CDR3 has 14 amino acids. CDR1 and CDR2 (germline): MDHEN, SYDVKM. The DNA of the CDR3 is TGTGCCAGCAGTTCGGGACAGGCCGGTGGCGAGCAGTACTTC. Amino acid sequence: CASSSGQAGGEQYF.

The rearrangement uses TRBV19 and TRBJ2-7; no definite D call. V lost 8 bases, J lost 2 bases, and 13 bases lay in between. The CDR3 consists of 13 residues. The germline V gene has CDR1 LNHDA and CDR2 SQIVND (reference sequence). The CDR3 DNA reads TGTGCCAGTTATTATAGTGTGGCCTACGAGCAGTACTTC. It codes for CASYYSVAYEQYF.

This clone was seen a single time. The chain employs TRBV5-5 and TRBJ1-1; 7 bases map to TRBD1. V lost 4 bases and J lost 3; bases outside the gene matches: 9. Germline V gene lookup returns CDR1 SGHKS and CDR2 YYEKEE (reference sequence). CDR3 length: 15 amino acids. CDR3 amino acids: CASSRRQGGDTEAFF. As DNA, the CDR3 is TGTGCCAGCAGCCGTCGACAGGGTGGGGACACTGAAGCTTTCTTT.

The V gene is TRBV5-1, the J gene TRBJ2-2, with 10 bases matching TRBD2. This CDR3 has 15 residues. After removal of 3 bases from V and 3 bases from J, the junction contained 2 bases not matched to a gene. Germline loops: CDR1 SGHRS, CDR2 YFSETQ. Here the CDR3 reads CASSSGTSDTGELFF. CDR3 coding DNA: TGCGCCAGCAGCTCCGGGACTAGCGACACCGGGGAGCTGTTTTTT. The complete variable domain, with remaining parts taken from reference TRBV5-1 and TRBJ2-2, reads KAGVTQTPRYLIKTRGQQVTLSCSPISGHRSVSWYQQTPGQGLQFLFEYFSETQRNKGNFPGRFSGRQFSNSRSEMNVSTLELGDSALYLCASSSGTSDTGELFFGEGSRLTVL.

To note about this clone: The same CDR3 also results from other DNA sequences found in this sample. The rearrangement uses TRBV28 and TRBJ1-1, with 8 bases that match TRBD1. The CDR3 runs 14 residues. V was clipped by 6 bases and J by 2 bases; unmatched bases: 5. Germline loops: CDR1 MDHEN, CDR2 SYDVKM. Here the CDR3 reads CASSPGGVNTEAFF. CDR3 in DNA: TGTGCCAGCAGCCCAGGGGGCGTAAACACTGAAGCTTTCTTT.